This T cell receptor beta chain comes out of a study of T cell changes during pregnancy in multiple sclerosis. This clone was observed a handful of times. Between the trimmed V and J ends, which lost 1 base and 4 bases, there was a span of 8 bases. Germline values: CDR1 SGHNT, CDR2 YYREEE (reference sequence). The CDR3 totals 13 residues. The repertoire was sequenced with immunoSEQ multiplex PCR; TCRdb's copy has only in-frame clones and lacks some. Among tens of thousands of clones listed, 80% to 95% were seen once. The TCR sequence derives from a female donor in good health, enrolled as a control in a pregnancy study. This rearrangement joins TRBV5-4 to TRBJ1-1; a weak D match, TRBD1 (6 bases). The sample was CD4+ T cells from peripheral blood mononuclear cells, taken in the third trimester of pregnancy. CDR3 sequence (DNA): TGTGCCAGCAGCTTGCAGGGGAGCACTGAAGCTTTCTTT. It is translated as CASSLQGSTEAFF.